This T cell receptor (beta chain) was captured by sequencing in a study of prognosis after radiotherapy for stage I lung cancer. Turning to the study itself: Squamous cell carcinoma was diagnosed in about 7 patients and adenocarcinoma in roughly eleven.

Turning to this clonotype: Its antigen remains unidentified. Sequence at one end of the junction differs from germline and may be a read error.

CT and PET/CT showed node-negative disease in all patients, none of whom had received prior chemotherapy or radiotherapy or had other malignancies. Study results and limitations: Reportedly, TRBV and TRBJ gene usage differed by presence of metastases in patients.

The CDR3 is made up of 14 amino acids. Using two-round multiplex PCR, the authors amplified TCR beta CDR3 from genomic DNA. Gene-specific TRBV and TRBJ primers were used in PCR round one. TCRdb used MiXCR to reprocess the multiplex PCR reads, holding one entry per CDR3 protein. Of 31,000 or so distinct CDR3 sequences in the sample, 48% were seen once. The sequences come from PBMCs, collected before or after stereotactic body radiation therapy (not recorded which). The receptor was derived from a donor aged 50 or older with non-small cell lung cancer. The chain employs TRBV12-3 or TRBV12-4 and TRBJ2-2; perhaps TRBD2 as D (5 bases). CDR3 coding DNA: TGTGCCAGCAACACTCGGGGAAACACCAGGGAGCTGTTTTTT. As protein: CASNTRGNTRELFF.